What follows is one T cell receptor beta chain and its context. What antigen it recognizes has not been identified. No base quality information exists; no much larger clone differs at one position. Library preparation employed 5' RACE. Sequencer: Illumina HiSeq 2500. A second 7 to 11 cycle PCR used a sample-barcoded 5' primer and a J-beta primer mix. A template-switch 5' adaptor carrying 12 random nucleotides introduced a unique molecular identifier onto each TCR beta cDNA molecule. Each sample yielded at least 3 million CDR3-containing paired-end reads. All of the RNA was converted into first-strand cDNA using the Mint cDNA synthesis kit, with a TRBC-specific oligonucleotide serving as the primer. All cDNA was treated with uracil-DNA glycosylase and then went through a first 18-cycle PCR with the universal primers M1SS and BC2_uni_R. Processing in the source paper ran as follows. For normalization, 1 million high-quality reads were randomly selected from each sample, with every read carrying a distinct molecular identifier. Reads sharing molecular identifiers were discarded rather than binned into consensus sequences. CDR3 identification, clonotype clustering and error correction used MiTCR with a Q25 quality threshold and the strictest error-elimination algorithm. Lower-bound total TCR beta diversity was estimated with a nonparametric unseen species model using Euler transformation. TCRdb trimmed public reads at Q25 via fastp, called clones via MiXCR and kept in-frame beta chains. Every entry covers one CDR3 protein and lists the most common genes and DNA from its rows. These V and J calls derive from TCRdb rather than the authors' analysis. The sample records hundreds of thousands of distinct CDR3 sequences, over 45% of which are singletons. The biggest ten clones account for roughly a third of the sample.

The 40 or so donors, aged roughly 6 to 90 years, were systemically healthy Caucasian individuals from Russia. Each donor gave ten milliliters of peripheral blood, collected into EDTA-treated Vacutainer tubes. Ficoll-Paque density-gradient centrifugation was used to isolate PBMCs, with at least 6.5 million per sample. Trizol reagent was used to extract total RNA from the PBMCs, yielding at least 6 micrograms per sample. For every donor, an aliquot of PBMCs went through flow cytometry to measure the percentages of naive CD45RAhigh/CD27high T cells. This entry comes from a study of blood T cells in healthy people across ages (dated by TCRdb to the mid-2010s). About the investigation overall: In model experiments, template switching captured roughly one uniquely barcoded TCR beta cDNA molecule for every two T cells. Using deep sequencing normalized with unique cDNA molecular identifiers, the study measured how TCR beta repertoire diversity changes with age. The donors were split into four age groups: young (average 16 years), middle-aged (roughly 39), aged (more than 60) and long-lived (approximately 80). To avoid experimental bias, donors of different ages were randomly spread across the sequencing lanes. The study analyzed two additional independent replicas of 1 million unique cDNA reads from the same blood draw for two donors, one aged 18 to 29 and one aged 80 or older. The paper as a whole reports these results and caveats: Because the CMV infection status of the donors was unknown, age-related changes in expanded clonotypes may potentially have been confounded. Estimates of total diversity based on one million sequenced T cells were regarded as lower bounds and as underestimates. As age increased, observed TCR beta diversity per million T cells dropped in a roughly linear way, and a significant reduction was already evident by age about 40. Compared with the aged group, more naive CD4+ T cells, fewer expanded clones and increased TCR diversity were shown by the long-lived group, suggesting age selection. Because profiling used bulk unsorted PBMCs, naive and antigen-experienced compartments could not be compared conclusively. A strong correlation was found between observed TCR beta diversity and the percentage of naive T cells measured by flow cytometry.

From the cysteine up to the phenylalanine, the CDR3 has a length of 16 residues. The sequence is cut down to CDR3 DNA, 48 bases in frame from base 1. The germline V gene provides CDR1 SQVTM and CDR2 ANQGSEA. V is trimmed back by 4 bases and J by 8 bases, and the junction contains 13 bases that no gene match accounts for. The V and J segments used are TRBV29-1 and TRBJ2-1, with 11 central nucleotides matching TRBD2. This receptor was obtained from a woman aged 55-69 years in good health. The sequenced material came from blood. For the CDR3, the sequence is CSVVRFAGLADDEQFF. Read as DNA, the sequence is TGCAGCGTTGTTAGGTTTGCGGGACTAGCGGATGATGAGCAGTTCTTC.